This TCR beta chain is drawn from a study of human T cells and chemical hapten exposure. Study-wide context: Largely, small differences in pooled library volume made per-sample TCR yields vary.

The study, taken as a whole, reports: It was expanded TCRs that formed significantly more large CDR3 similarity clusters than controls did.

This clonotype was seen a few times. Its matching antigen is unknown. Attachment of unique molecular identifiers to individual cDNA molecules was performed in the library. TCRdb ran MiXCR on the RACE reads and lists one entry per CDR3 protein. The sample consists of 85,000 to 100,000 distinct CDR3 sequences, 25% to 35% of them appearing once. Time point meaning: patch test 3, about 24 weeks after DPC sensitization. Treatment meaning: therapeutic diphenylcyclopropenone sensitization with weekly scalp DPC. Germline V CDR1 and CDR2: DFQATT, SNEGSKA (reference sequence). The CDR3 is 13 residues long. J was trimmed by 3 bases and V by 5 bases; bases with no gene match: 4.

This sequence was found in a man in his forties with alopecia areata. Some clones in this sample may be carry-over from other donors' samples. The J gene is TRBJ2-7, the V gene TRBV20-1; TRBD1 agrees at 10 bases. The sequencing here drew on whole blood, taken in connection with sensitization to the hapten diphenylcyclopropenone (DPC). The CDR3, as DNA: TGCAGTGCTCCGGGACAGGGGATCTACGAGCAGTACTTC. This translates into CSAPGQGIYEQYF.